The 27 T cell receptor beta chains listed next were all sequenced from one sample in a study of Ad26.COV2.S vaccination and SARS-CoV-2 variants. Clones were read by immunoSEQ multiplex PCR, and TCRdb kept only the in-frame ones, dropping some. Here the sample spans hundreds of thousands of clones, over 75% being singletons. Specified treatment: around 19 received Ad26.COV2.S at low or high dose, single or two shots; about 5 received placebo; per-sample allocation not given. Material that was analyzed had been drawn on day 63 after the first vaccine or placebo injection. The sequences come from peripheral blood, collected in a trial of Ad26.COV2.S vaccine versus placebo. The origin of the receptors is a person aged 18-60 years who received the Ad26.COV2.S COVID-19 vaccine or a placebo.

This chain links TRBV28 with TRBJ2-7; D is tentatively TRBD1 or TRBD2 (5 bases each). This CDR3 region has 15 residues. Deletions cut 6 bases from V and 3 bases from J, with 18 bases between. Germline V gene data show CDR1 as MDHEN and CDR2 as SYDVKM. CDR3 in amino acids: CASSPWGISSYEQYF. The CDR3 bases are TGTGCCAGCAGCCCGTGGGGGATTTCAAGCTACGAGCAGTACTTC.

The rearrangement joins TRBV12-5 to TRBJ1-1; D is perhaps TRBD1 (5 bases). The germline V gene has CDR1 LGHNT and CDR2 FRNRAP. The CDR3 extends over 14 amino acids. Trimming cost V 0 bases and J 6 bases, with 11 bases left between them. DNA for the CDR3: TGTGCTAGTGGTTTGGTACCGGGGGAAGCTGAAGCTTTCTTT. Encoded protein: CASGLVPGEAEAFF.

This chain links TRBV4-1 with TRBJ1-1; tentatively, D is TRBD1 (5 bases). V was cut by 7 bases and J by 0 bases, with 18 bases left in between. Germline V gene data show CDR1 as MGHRA and CDR2 as YSYEKL. This CDR3 has 16 residues. The CDR3 here is CASNQAGGRVNTEAFF. DNA of the CDR3: TGCGCCAGCAACCAGGCGGGGGGAAGGGTGAACACTGAAGCTTTCTTT.

The chain combines TRBV11-2 with TRBJ2-7; D is possibly TRBD1 (5 bases). Looked up from germline, CDR1 is SGHAT and CDR2 is FQNNGV. Trimming took 5 bases from V and 3 from J, leaving 14 bases between them. This CDR3 comprises 14 residues. The chain's CDR3 is CASSAQQVFYEQYF. CDR3 nucleotide sequence: TGTGCCAGCAGCGCCCAACAGGTGTTCTACGAGCAGTACTTC. The full variable domain, in which reference TRBV11-2 and TRBJ2-7 provide the parts outside the CDR3, is EAGVAQSPRYKIIEKRQSVAFWCNPISGHATLYWYQQILGQGPKLLIQFQNNGVVDDSQLPKDRFSAERLKGVDSTLKIQPAKLEDSAVYLCASSAQQVFYEQYFGPGTRLTVT.

This chain links TRBV9 with TRBJ1-3; no clear D gene. Germline CDR1 reads SGDLS; CDR2 reads YYNGEE. CDR3 length equals 10 residues. V was trimmed by 3 bases and J by 5 bases, leaving 0 bases between them. CDR3 protein: CASSGNTIYF. The DNA of the CDR3 is TGTGCCAGCAGCGGAAACACCATATATTTT.

V usage is TRBV2 and J usage is TRBJ1-5; 8 nucleotides line up with TRBD1. CDR3 length equals 15 residues. J was trimmed by 3 bases and V by 1 base; bases with no gene match: 2. Germline V gene sequence: CDR1 SNHLY, CDR2 FYNNEI. CDR3 sequence reads: CASSEGQGANQPQHF. The CDR3 coding sequence is TGTGCCAGCAGTGAAGGGCAGGGGGCCAATCAGCCCCAGCATTTT. The full variable domain, completed using reference TRBV2 and TRBJ1-5, is EPEVTQTPSHQVTQMGQEVILRCVPISNHLYFYWYRQILGQKVEFLVSFYNNEISEKSEIFDDQFSVERPDGSNFTLKIRSTKLEDSAMYFCASSEGQGANQPQHFGDGTRLSIL.

The genes are TRBV7-9 and TRBJ1-2; D ambiguous. Germline CDR1 and CDR2: SEHNR and FQNEAQ (reference sequence). Trimming pared 6 bases from V and 4 bases from J, leaving 15 bases between. CDR3 size: 14 residues. CDR3 sequence (DNA): TGTGCCAGCAGTCCCGGCGGGGATATCTATGGCTACACCTTC. It encodes CASSPGGDIYGYTF.

CDR3: CAWRRDGGIATNEKLFF. The CDR3, as DNA: TGTGCCTGGCGCCGGGATGGGGGCATTGCAACTAATGAAAAACTGTTTTTT. The chain carries TRBV30 and TRBJ1-4; the D gene is possibly TRBD1 (6 bases). This CDR3 is 17 amino acids long. Germline assignment: CDR1 GTSNPN and CDR2 SVGIG (reference sequence). Between the trimmed V and J ends, which lost 5 bases and 0 bases, there was a span of 19 bases. Drawing the rest from reference TRBV30 and TRBJ1-4, the complete variable domain is SQTIHQWPATLVQPVGSPLSLECTVEGTSNPNLYWYRQAAGRGLQLLFYSVGIGQISSEVPQNLSASRPQDRQFILSSKKLLLSDSGFYLCAWRRDGGIATNEKLFFGSGTQLSVL.

V and J are TRBV4-1 and TRBJ2-2, with a tentative D call TRBD2 (6 bases). The CDR3 runs to 15 residues. CDR1 and CDR2 from the germline V gene are MGHRA and YSYEKL. Trimming pared 1 base from V and 7 bases from J, leaving 13 bases between. The CDR3 nucleotides are TGCGCCAGCAGCCAAGCCCCGGGGGTAGTCGGGGAGCTGTTTTTT. Its translation: CASSQAPGVVGELFF.

The chain is built from TRBV5-1 and TRBJ2-1, with TRBD1 matching over 12 bases. The V and J ends lost 3 bases and 7 bases, in that order; junction bases with no gene match: 8. Germline V gene sequence: CDR1 SGHRS, CDR2 YFSETQ. This CDR3 has 16 residues. DNA of the CDR3: TGCGCCAGCAGCTGGAGTCCGGGACAGGGGGCAAATGAGCAGTTCTTC. Translation: CASSWSPGQGANEQFF.

The V and J genes are TRBV15 and TRBJ2-3, with a tentative D call TRBD1 (5 bases). The germline V and J ends were trimmed by 5 bases and 5 bases, with 11 bases remaining between them. Germline V lookup: CDR1 LNHNV, CDR2 YYDKDF (reference sequence). This CDR3 contains 13 residues. The CDR3 DNA reads as TGTGCCACCAGCGCCAGGGTTGGAGATACGCAGTATTTT. Protein product: CATSARVGDTQYF.

The chain couples TRBV6-2 or TRBV6-3 to TRBJ1-4, with TRBD1 as a possible D gene (5 bases). The CDR3 length is 18 residues. CDR1 MNHEY and CDR2 SVGEGT come from the germline V gene. Between the trimmed V and J ends, which lost 2 bases and 0 bases, there was a span of 16 bases. Here the CDR3 DNA reads TGTGCCAGCAGTTACAGGGCCAGGGTGTGGACAACTAATGAAAAACTGTTTTTT. This sequence encodes CASSYRARVWTTNEKLFF.

The rearrangement joins TRBV3-1 (or the pseudogene TRBV3-2) to TRBJ2-5; 7 bases are shared with TRBD2. CDR1 and CDR2 (germline): LGHDT, YNNKEL (reference sequence). CDR3 length equals 16 residues. Trimming at V came to 7 bases and at J to 3 bases, leaving 14 bases not matched to a gene. In DNA form, the CDR3 reads TGTGCCAGCAATGGACTAGACAGTGGACTAGAAGAGACCCAGTACTTC. Residues: CASNGLDSGLEETQYF.

The chain carries TRBV9 and TRBJ2-2; D remains unclear. The V end lost 7 bases, the J end lost 2 bases, and 12 bases lay between the germline ends. The CDR3 loop spans 14 amino acids. Looked up from germline, CDR1 is SGDLS and CDR2 is YYNGEE. In DNA form, the CDR3 reads TGTGCCAGCCGACCGCTTCTCAACACCGGGGAGCTGTTTTTT. It specifies CASRPLLNTGELFF.

This clone was observed once. V is TRBV25-1 and J is TRBJ1-4; D call uncertain. V lost 4 bases and J 8 bases, leaving 5 bases between the germline ends. There are 11 residues in the CDR3. CDR1 and CDR2 from the germline V gene are MGHDK and SYGVNS. The CDR3 sequence is CASSVTEKLFF. The CDR3 DNA follows: TGTGCCAGCAGTGTCACAGAAAAACTGTTTTTT. Variable domain in full (rest from reference TRBV25-1 and TRBJ1-4): EADIYQTPRYLVIGTGKKITLECSQTMGHDKMYWYQQDPGMELHLIHYSYGVNSTEKGDLSSESTVSRIRTEHFPLTLESARPSHTSQYLCASSVTEKLFFGSGTQLSVL.

The V and J genes are TRBV9 and TRBJ2-3; D possibly matches TRBD1 or TRBD2 (5 bases each). Looked up from germline, CDR1 is SGDLS and CDR2 is YYNGEE. V was cut by 0 bases and J by 0 bases, with 11 bases left in between. The CDR3 totals 16 residues. DNA of the CDR3: TGTGCCAGCAGCGTAGGCGTAGGGGAGAGCACAGATACGCAGTATTTT. Protein sequence: CASSVGVGESTDTQYF.

The chain employs TRBV4-1 and TRBJ2-2, with 13 bases lining up with TRBD2. The CDR3 consists of 18 residues. Germline V gene lookup returns CDR1 MGHRA and CDR2 YSYEKL. V lost 1 base and J lost 0; bases outside the gene matches: 2. The CDR3 DNA reads as TGCGCCAGCAGCCAAGGGACTAGCGGGGGCCCGAACACCGGGGAGCTGTTTTTT. It codes for CASSQGTSGGPNTGELFF.

V is TRBV12-5 and J is TRBJ1-5; D uncertain. CDR3 length: 12 amino acids. The ends were cut back, 4 bases at V and 7 bases at J, with 8 bases in the middle. Germline V lookup: CDR1 LGHNT, CDR2 FRNRAP. CDR3 coding DNA: TGTGCTAGTGGTTCGGAGGTGCAGCCCCAGCATTTT. Protein: CASGSEVQPQHF. Full variable domain (outside the CDR3, taken from reference TRBV12-5 and TRBJ1-5): DARVTQTPRHKVTEMGQEVTMRCQPILGHNTVFWYRQTMMQGLELLAYFRNRAPLDDSGMPKDRFSAEMPDATLATLKIQPSEPRDSAVYFCASGSEVQPQHFGDGTRLSIL.

This clone was counted once. The chain uses TRBV6-4 and TRBJ2-3; 7 bases agree with TRBD2. The CDR3 has 15 amino acids. The V gene end was trimmed by 3 bases and the J gene end by 3 bases; junction bases not matched to a gene: 6. The germline V gene encodes CDR1 MRHNA and CDR2 SNTAGT. The CDR3 region has the DNA TGTGCCAGCAGTGAGGCTACGGGAGGAACAGATACGCAGTATTTT. Amino acids: CASSEATGGTDTQYF.

CDR3 protein: CASSLVAQGQETQYF. The CDR3 nucleotides read TGTGCCAGCAGCTTAGTGGCCCAGGGCCAAGAGACCCAGTACTTC. The gene calls are TRBV7-9 and TRBJ2-5, with a tentative D call TRBD1 (5 bases). With 1 base removed from V and 1 base from J, the gap between germline ends came to 10 bases. This CDR3 spans 15 amino acids. Per germline, CDR1 SEHNR and CDR2 FQNEAQ (reference sequence).

On this clone: Other DNA sequences in this specimen translate into the identical CDR3. The gene calls are TRBV4-3 and TRBJ2-3; 11 nucleotides line up with TRBD2. The CDR3 sequence is 17 residues long. V was clipped by 1 base and J by 0 bases; unmatched bases: 3. Germline-derived CDR1 and CDR2 are LGHNA and YSLEER. CDR3 residues: CASSQGLAGGSTDTQYF. The CDR3 DNA reads TGCGCCAGCAGCCAAGGGCTAGCGGGGGGAAGCACAGATACGCAGTATTTT.

The rearrangement links TRBV6-1 to TRBJ1-6; no definite D call. CDR3 size: 16 residues. Trimming pared 0 bases from V and 4 bases from J, leaving 10 bases between. Germline V CDR1 and CDR2: MNHNS, SASEGT. In nucleotides, the CDR3 is TGTGCCAGCAGTGAAGCTAATGGACGGTATAATTCACCCCTCCACTTT. Encoded protein: CASSEANGRYNSPLHF.

V gene TRBV6-2 or TRBV6-3 combines with J gene TRBJ2-7; D remains ambiguous. V lost 5 bases and J 4 bases, leaving 15 bases between the germline ends. This CDR3 is 14 amino acids long. Germline V CDR1 and CDR2: MNHEY, SVGEGT. CDR3 bases: TGTGCCAGCAGTCTTTCAGGTCAGGTTTACGAGCAGTACTTC. Protein: CASSLSGQVYEQYF.

The chain couples TRBV7-9 to TRBJ1-2, with unresolved D. This CDR3 is built from 13 residues. The V end lost 5 bases, the J end lost 6 bases, and 13 bases lay between the germline ends. The V gene's germline CDR1 is SEHNR and CDR2 FQNEAQ (reference sequence). This CDR3 reads CASSLAVDHGYTF. CDR3 DNA: TGTGCCAGCAGCCTCGCCGTAGACCATGGCTACACCTTC.

CDR3 in DNA: TGTGCCAGCAGCGTAGGGTTAGCCCCCCTTGGCTACACCTTC. It codes for CASSVGLAPLGYTF. The chain is built from TRBV9 and TRBJ1-2, with D unclear. The CDR3 extends over 14 amino acids. CDR1 SGDLS and CDR2 YYNGEE come from the germline V gene. Trimming removed 0 bases at V and 7 bases at J, with 13 bases between.

This chain uses TRBV4-1 with TRBJ1-1; 7 bases agree with TRBD1. The CDR3 totals 15 residues. The J segment lost 5 bases and the V segment lost 3 bases, leaving 9 bases of the junction unmatched. The germline CDR1 and CDR2 sequences are MGHRA and YSYEKL. The CDR3 DNA reads as TGCGCCAGCAGCCATCGACAGGGAGAAAGGACTGAAGCTTTCTTT. Residues: CASSHRQGERTEAFF.

V gene TRBV18 combines with J gene TRBJ1-1; the D is unclear. The germline CDR1 and CDR2 sequences are KGHSH and LQKENI. The CDR3 has 13 residues. The V gene lost 0 bases and the J gene lost 5 bases, with 7 bases spanning the gap. The CDR3 DNA is TGTGCCAGCTCACCACCCTTGGGGACTGAAGCTTTCTTT. Protein sequence: CASSPPLGTEAFF.